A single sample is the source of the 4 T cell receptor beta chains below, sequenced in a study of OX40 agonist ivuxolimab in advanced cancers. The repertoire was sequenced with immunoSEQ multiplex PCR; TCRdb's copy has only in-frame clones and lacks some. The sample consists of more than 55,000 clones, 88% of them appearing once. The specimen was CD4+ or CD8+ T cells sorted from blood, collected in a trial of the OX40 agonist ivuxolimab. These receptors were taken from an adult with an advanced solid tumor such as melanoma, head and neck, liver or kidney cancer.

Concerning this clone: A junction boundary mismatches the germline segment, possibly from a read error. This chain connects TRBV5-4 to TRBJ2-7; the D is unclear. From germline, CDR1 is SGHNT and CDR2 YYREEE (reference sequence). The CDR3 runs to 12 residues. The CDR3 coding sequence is TGTGCCAGCAGCGAGTTTACCGGGCCCACCCACTTC. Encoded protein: CASSEFTGPTHF. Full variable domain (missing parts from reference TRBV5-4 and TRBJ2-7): ETGVTQSPTHLIKTRGQQVTLRCSSQSGHNTVSWYQQALGQGPQFIFQYYREEENGRGNFPPRFSGLQFPNYSSELNVNALELDDSALYLCASSEFTGPTHFGPGTRLTVT.

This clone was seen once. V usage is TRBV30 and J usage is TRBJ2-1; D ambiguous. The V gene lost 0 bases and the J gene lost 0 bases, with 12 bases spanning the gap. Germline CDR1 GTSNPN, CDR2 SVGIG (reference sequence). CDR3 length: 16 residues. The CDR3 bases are TGTGCCTGGAGTGTACAACGGGTAAGCTCCTACAATGAGCAGTTCTTC. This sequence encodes CAWSVQRVSSYNEQFF.

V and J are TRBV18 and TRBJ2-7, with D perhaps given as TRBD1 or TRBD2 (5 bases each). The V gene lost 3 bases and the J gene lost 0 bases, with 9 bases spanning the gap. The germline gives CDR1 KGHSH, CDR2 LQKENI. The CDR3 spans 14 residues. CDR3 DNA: TGTGCCAGCTCACCCTCAGGGAGCTCCTACGAGCAGTACTTC. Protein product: CASSPSGSSYEQYF. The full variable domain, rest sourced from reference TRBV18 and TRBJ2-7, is NAGVMQNPRHLVRRRGQEARLRCSPMKGHSHVYWYRQLPEEGLKFMVYLQKENIIDESGMPKERFSAEFPKEGPSILRIQQVVRGDSAAYFCASSPSGSSYEQYFGPGTRLTVT.

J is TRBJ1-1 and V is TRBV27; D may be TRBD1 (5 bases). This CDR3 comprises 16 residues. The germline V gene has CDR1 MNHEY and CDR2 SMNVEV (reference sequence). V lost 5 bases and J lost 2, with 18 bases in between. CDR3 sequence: CASSPYRVGANTEAFF. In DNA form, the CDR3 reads TGTGCCAGCAGTCCTTATAGGGTAGGGGCCAACACTGAAGCTTTCTTT.